A few counts support the clone carrying this TCR beta chain. The data are from a study of blood T cells in healthy people across ages. As for the study in general: Template switching picked up about one barcoded beta molecule for each two T cells.

Every donor provided roughly 9.1 milliliters of peripheral blood. Then a second PCR, running about 6 to 12 cycles, was carried out with a sample-barcoded 5' primer and a J-beta primer mix. TCRdb re-called the 5' RACE reads with MiXCR, one entry per CDR3 protein. Here the sample spans 1.5 million to 2 million distinct CDR3 sequences, roughly 27% being singletons. Germline-derived CDR1 and CDR2 are SGHTA and FQGNSA. This CDR3 has 18 residues. J gave up 4 bases and V 3 bases, and 14 bases lay outside the gene matches. The clonotype originates from a woman aged 25 to 39 in good health. V and J are TRBV7-2 and TRBJ2-3; the match to TRBD2 covers 9 bases. Sequencing was done on a sample of blood. The CDR3 is CASSFSGRSMAGPDTQYF. The CDR3 coding sequence is TGTGCCAGCAGCTTTAGCGGGAGAAGTATGGCAGGTCCAGATACGCAGTATTTT.